These 17 T cell receptor beta chains were sequenced from one sample in a study of immune evolution from preneoplasia to lung adenocarcinoma. Sequenced by immunoSEQ multiplex PCR; TCRdb stores in-frame clones only, minus some. The sample includes 7,400 or so clones, 55% to 75% of them seen just once. Sequenced sample: FFPE lung adenocarcinoma in situ tissue. Source of these receptors: an older donor with lung adenocarcinoma. Some clones in this sample may be carry-over from other donors' samples.

By frequency in the sample, this clone is medium-sized. This chain uses TRBV5-1 with TRBJ2-3; D remains unclear. The CDR3 contains 16 residues. Germline CDR1 and CDR2: SGHRS and YFSETQ. Deletions cut 0 bases from V and 0 bases from J, with 11 bases between. This chain's CDR3 is CASSLGVVPSTDTQYF. The CDR3 bases are TGCGCCAGCAGCTTGGGAGTTGTGCCCAGCACAGATACGCAGTATTTT.

This chain joins TRBV6-5 and TRBJ1-3; D not certain. V was shortened by 0 bases and J by 4 bases, with 7 bases between the two germline ends. CDR1 and CDR2 (germline): MNHEY, SVGAGI. This CDR3 spans 14 amino acids. The CDR3 region has the DNA TGTGCCAGCAGTTACTCTACAGAAGGAAACACCATATATTTT. This codes for CASSYSTEGNTIYF.

There are a few counts of this clone. This chain connects TRBV7-9 to TRBJ1-1, with D tentatively TRBD1 (6 bases). V was clipped by 5 bases and J by 0 bases, with 10 bases between them. CDR1 SEHNR and CDR2 FQNEAQ come from the germline V gene (reference sequence). CDR3 length: 14 residues. The CDR3 loop reads CASSRAGVNTEAFF. The DNA of the CDR3 is TGTGCCAGCAGCCGGGCAGGGGTGAACACTGAAGCTTTCTTT.

V gene TRBV15 combines with J gene TRBJ2-3; possible D gene TRBD2, 6 bases. Germline V gives CDR1 LNHNV, CDR2 YYDKDF (reference sequence). The CDR3 contains 17 residues. V was pared by 3 bases and J by 0 bases, with 16 bases between. The CDR3 DNA reads as TGTGCCACCAGCAGGGGTATACTAGCCCTGAGCACAGATACGCAGTATTTT. The encoded protein is CATSRGILALSTDTQYF.

J is TRBJ2-1 and V is TRBV6-5; 10 bases fit TRBD1. Germline V gene sequence: CDR1 MNHEY, CDR2 SVGAGI. Unmatched junction bases numbered 13, after V lost 11 bases and J lost 9 bases. There are 14 residues in the CDR3. CDR3 loop: CACSGQGIAGEQFF. The CDR3 DNA sequence: TGTGCCTGTTCGGGACAGGGGATTGCTGGTGAGCAGTTCTTC.

The genes are TRBV5-1 and TRBJ2-7; D possibly uses TRBD1 or TRBD2 (5 bases each). The V end lost 0 bases, the J end lost 5 bases, and 15 bases lay between the germline ends. The V gene's germline CDR1 is SGHRS and CDR2 YFSETQ. The CDR3 is 15 amino acids. The CDR3 loop is CASSLGPGPPDEQYV. The CDR3 region has the DNA TGCGCCAGCAGCTTGGGGCCGGGACCCCCAGACGAGCAGTACGTC.

This sequence joins TRBV6-1 and TRBJ1-1; D is unclear. The CDR3 totals 11 residues. V gave up 8 bases and J gave up 6 bases, with 10 bases separating them. Germline V gene lookup returns CDR1 MNHNS and CDR2 SASEGT. The CDR3 region has the DNA TGTGCCAGCTTGGAGGTGGCTGAAGCTTTCTTT. It translates to CASLEVAEAFF.

On this clone: Additional DNA sequences in this sample encode the identical CDR3. The rearrangement links TRBV18 to TRBJ1-1, with unresolved D. The V gene lost 3 bases and the J gene lost 0 bases, with 11 bases spanning the gap. Germline CDR1 KGHSH, CDR2 LQKENI. This CDR3 is 15 amino acids long. The CDR3 DNA follows: TGTGCCAGCTCACCGACGGGAGACATGAACACTGAAGCTTTCTTT. Its translation: CASSPTGDMNTEAFF.

The V call is TRBV7-8, the J call TRBJ2-1; no clear D gene. The CDR3 loop spans 14 amino acids. The V gene's germline CDR1 is SGHVS and CDR2 FQNEAQ. The V gene lost 5 bases and the J gene lost 4 bases, with 12 bases spanning the gap. CDR3 sequence reads: CASSPPPDYNEQFF. The DNA for the CDR3 is TGTGCCAGCAGCCCCCCTCCGGATTACAATGAGCAGTTCTTC.

This clone has a single count. This sequence joins TRBV5-6 and TRBJ2-4, with 7 bases matching TRBD2. Germline CDR1 SGHDT, CDR2 YYEEEE. After removal of 2 bases from V and 2 bases from J, the junction contained 1 base not matched to a gene. There are 14 residues in the CDR3. The CDR3, as DNA: TGTGCCAGCAGCTTCGGGACTACCAAAAACATTCAGTACTTC. Encoded protein: CASSFGTTKNIQYF.

This clone showed up just once. The rearrangement uses TRBV6-5 and TRBJ2-5; TRBD1 or TRBD2 may be the D gene (5 bases each). Germline CDR1 and CDR2: MNHEY and SVGAGI. The V end was cut by 6 bases, the J end by 5 bases, with 16 bases between. The CDR3 loop spans 14 amino acids. CDR3: CASRGHDRGETQYF. Written as DNA, the CDR3 is TGTGCCAGCAGAGGACACGATCGAGGGGAGACCCAGTACTTC.

This clone was recorded a few times. V is TRBV9 and J is TRBJ1-1, with D perhaps matching TRBD1 (5 bases). This CDR3 has 15 residues. Trimming removed 2 bases at V and 6 bases at J, with 17 bases between. Per the germline V gene, CDR1 is SGDLS and CDR2 is YYNGEE. The CDR3 nucleotides are TGTGCCAGCAGCGTCTCAGAGGGGCGAGTCGCTGAAGCTTTCTTT. It codes for CASSVSEGRVAEAFF.

V and J are TRBV5-1 and TRBJ1-5; 9 nucleotides match TRBD1. The CDR3 sequence is 14 residues long. The trim removed 2 bases at V and 4 bases at J, leaving 1 base unmatched. CDR1 is SGHRS and CDR2 is YFSETQ in the germline V gene. The CDR3 DNA reads TGCGCCAGCAGCTTCGGGACAGGGAATCAGCCCCAGCATTTT. It specifies CASSFGTGNQPQHF.

The rearrangement joins TRBV27 to TRBJ2-2, with a possible D match to TRBD1 (5 bases). The CDR3 runs to 12 residues. V dropped 7 bases and J dropped 4 bases, with 7 bases sitting between them. Germline V gene sequence: CDR1 MNHEY, CDR2 SMNVEV (reference sequence). This chain's CDR3 is CASTTGTGELFF. In DNA, the CDR3 is TGTGCCAGCACCACAGGCACCGGGGAGCTGTTTTTT.

The genes are TRBV20-1 and TRBJ2-3; TRBD1 is a possible D gene (6 bases). Looked up from germline, CDR1 is DFQATT and CDR2 is SNEGSKA (reference sequence). Trimming removed 3 bases from V and 10 bases from J, with 11 bases in between. The CDR3 has 11 amino acids. The CDR3 sequence is CSASEGDAQYF. CDR3 nucleotide sequence: TGCAGTGCTAGTGAGGGGGATGCGCAGTATTTT.

This rearrangement joins TRBV4-1 to TRBJ2-5; 7 nucleotides line up with TRBD2. Germline values: CDR1 MGHRA, CDR2 YSYEKL. The V and J ends lost 0 bases and 5 bases, in that order; junction bases with no gene match: 3. The CDR3 has 14 residues. CDR3 coding DNA: TGCGCCAGCAGCCAAGACTACGGGAGGGAGACCCAGTACTTC. Translating it yields CASSQDYGRETQYF.

This chain joins TRBV28 and TRBJ1-1; D is unclear. Trimming left V 3 bases short and J 1 base short, with 3 bases between. Germline V gene lookup returns CDR1 MDHEN and CDR2 SYDVKM. The CDR3 extends over 12 amino acids. CDR3 DNA: TGTGCCAGCAGTTTTAGGAACACTGAAGCTTTCTTT. Amino acid sequence: CASSFRNTEAFF.